The present entry profiles one T cell receptor beta chain with its context. Its antigen is still unknown. V dropped 6 bases and J dropped 0 bases, with 17 bases sitting between them. CDR3 length equals 16 residues. Germline values: CDR1 MNHEY, CDR2 SMNVEV (reference sequence). This record comes from a study of cytomegalovirus exposure and HLA in healthy donors. Overall study results and limits: In vitro, three CMV-associated chains proved specific for CMV antigens. There were about 160 TCR beta chains listed as cytomegalovirus-associated. In most subjects, TCR beta sequences reportedly gave accurate predictions of HLA-A and HLA-B alleles. Within a later analysis, the majority of CMV-associated TCR beta chains appeared HLA-restricted.

PCR amplification relied on 60 Vbeta primers (plus 13 Jbeta primers). The protocol was immunoSEQ multiplex PCR, while the TCRdb copy is restricted to in-frame clones and leaves out a portion. The data hold some 190,000 clones, with about 80% observed a single time. The TCR comes from a middle-aged man in good health and CMV-seronegative. The sample comprised PBMCs. The chain couples TRBV27 to TRBJ1-1; D not certain. DNA for the CDR3: TGTGCCAGCAGCCTTTCTCGGCGGGCGTTGAACACTGAAGCTTTCTTT. Translating it yields CASSLSRRALNTEAFF.